This T cell receptor beta chain appears in the sequencing data of a study of CD8+ T cells in alopecia areata. RNA was extracted and reverse transcribed into cDNA as the sequencing template. This table comes from immunoSEQ multiplex PCR, and its TCRdb copy is limited to in-frame clones, with some not included. The sample holds around 270,000 clones, 58% seen once. Treatment specified: oral pan-JAK inhibitor, 5-10 mg twice daily. The CDR3 consists of 14 residues. Germline lookup yields CDR1 MGHRA and CDR2 YSYEKL. Trimming cost V 0 bases and J 4 bases; bases outside gene matches: 2. The source was CD4+ T cells sorted from blood, collected at week 24, from a patient treated with tofacitinib. V gene TRBV4-1 combines with J gene TRBJ2-5, with 7 bases matching TRBD2. The sequence derives from a human donor with alopecia areata. For the CDR3, the DNA is TGCGCCAGCAGCCAAGAGGGACTACCAGAGACCCAGTACTTC. It specifies CASSQEGLPETQYF.